Included here is one T cell receptor (beta chain) sequence, with context. The data were obtained in a study of blood T cell repertoires in COVID-19. Study overall: Acute and convalescent COVID-19 samples came from the United States, Italy and Spain. Sources were T cells, B-cell-depleted T cells, or PBMCs; the material itself was cDNA or gDNA.

V was pared by 4 bases and J by 3 bases, with 21 bases between. CDR1 and CDR2 from the germline V gene are LNHDA and SQIVND (reference sequence). The CDR3 is 17 amino acids. In the original workflow: For nucleated cells, counts were estimated from reference gene primer amplification. The table came from immunoSEQ multiplex PCR; TCRdb's copy has only in-frame clones and leaves some out. The V and J calls and the clone size are those of that table, but D and trimming were determined from the DNA. The table has approximately 360,000 clones, about 90% seen once. Sequences were obtained from peripheral blood. The V and J genes are TRBV19 and TRBJ1-2; unclear D gene. The origin of this receptor is a man between 35 and 55 years old with acute or convalescent COVID-19. The CDR3 here is CASSTQRADRYHYGYTF. In nucleotides, the CDR3 is TGTGCCAGTAGTACCCAGCGAGCGGATCGGTATCACTATGGCTACACCTTC.